This T cell receptor beta chain was identified in a study of cytomegalovirus exposure and HLA in healthy donors. Trimming took off 4 bases at V and 2 bases at J, with 17 bases between the two ends. From germline, CDR1 is SGHRS and CDR2 YFSETQ. This CDR3 spans 16 amino acids. As regards this clone: The antigen is undetermined.

The donors were part of the validation cohort, which consisted of some 120 subjects and was separate from the first cohort of about 720 subjects. Measured with immunoSEQ multiplex PCR; TCRdb has only the in-frame clones, and not every one. The data show 300,000 to 400,000 clones, roughly 90% seen once. Study-wide results and caveats: The study flagged about 150 TCR beta chains as cytomegalovirus-associated. While the bulk of TCR sequences proved rare, some public TCRs turned up in many donors.

Input material: PBMCs. This clonotype was sampled from a woman aged 18-29 years in good health and CMV-seronegative. The chain uses TRBV5-1 and TRBJ2-3, with a tentative D call TRBD2 (6 bases). The CDR3 bases are TGCGCCAGCAGCCCTGGGACTGGGATTTTCACAGATACGCAGTATTTT. Translated: CASSPGTGIFTDTQYF.